This record covers a single T cell receptor beta chain. No count is recorded, yet this clonotype rates as medium-sized (0.01 to 0.1%) from its frequency. Its antigen is currently not known. The data were obtained in a study of human CD8 memory T cell subsets (dated by TCRdb to about 2020). With regard to the full study: To assess clonal relationships, the TCRbeta repertoires of stem-like (TSTEM), progenitor exhausted-like (TPEX) and effector memory CD8+ T cell subsets were compared. Six donors each provided TSTEM, TPEX and effector memory subsets, and TCRbeta repertoires were obtained from all six.

Study-wide findings and limitations: Only TCRbeta chains were sequenced, and repertoire comparisons rested on five or six donors tested with paired t-tests and Bonferroni correction. Normalized Shannon-Wiener diversity was similarly high in the TSTEM and TPEX subsets, while the effector memory subsets were comparatively less diverse. Although both stem-like subsets shared clonotypes with effector memory cells, the overlap between TSTEM and TPEX repertoires was minimal, suggesting distinct antigen spectra for the TSTEM and TPEX subsets. Based on Chao1 estimates, TSTEM subsets appeared to have greater repertoire diversity than TPEX subsets, which could potentially reflect a broader range of specificities.

CCR7+ PD-1- TIGIT- cells were classified as stem-like memory CD8+ T cells (TSTEM). Density gradient separation was used to isolate peripheral blood mononuclear cells from healthy donor buffy coats. In the study, negative magnetic separation with EasySep or MojoSort CD8+ T cell isolation kits was used to enrich total CD8+ T cells. An RNeasy Mini Kit was used to extract total RNA from duplicate vials of about 150,000 sorted CD8+ T cells per subset. The PBMCs were used either fresh or after being cryopreserved in fetal bovine serum with around 10% DMSO. Fluorescence-activated cell sorting on a FACSAria III was used to sort the CD8+ T cell subsets to purity. TCRdb shows the sequencer as NextSeq 550. A Human TCR Profiling Kit was used to prepare UMI-labeled 5' RACE TCRbeta libraries. Every TCRbeta library was prepared in parallel, with the same number of PCR cycles used for all of the libraries. The paper's data handling went like this. The number of functional CDR3beta clonotypes in each TCRbeta library ranged from about 2,700 to 18,000. UMI extraction and consensus assembly used MIGEC 1.2.9, requiring at least three reads per UMI. In-frame CDR3beta repertoires were extracted with MiXCR 3.0.3. Each sample was downsampled to 42,000 randomly selected UMIs before diversity metrics were computed in VDJtools 1.2.1. For each sample pair, the repertoire overlap metrics D, R and F2 were calculated in VDJtools using the top 3,000 clones. TCRdb reanalyzed the reads, keeping one entry per CDR3 protein sequence and omitting DNA. The V and J calls reflect TCRdb's pipeline rather than the authors' work. The table for this sample records 7,000 or so distinct CDR3 sequences. The ten top clones hold roughly 25% of the sample.

Specimen: CD8+ stem-like memory T cells (TSCM and TCM) sorted from PBMCs. The cell subset or site label, as the study defines it: stem-like memory CD8 T cells (TSTEM), CCR7+ PD-1- TIGIT-. This TCR was recovered from a human donor in good health.

The CDR3 loop reads CSVVGQGGGYTF. Rearrangement joined TRBV29-1 to TRBJ1-2; checking the TCRdb D call of TRBD1 is not possible without DNA. CDR1 and CDR2, per the germline V gene, are SQVTM and ANQGSEA. The CDR3 contains 12 residues, cysteine and phenylalanine counted. No DNA sequence is on record.